The 18 T cell receptor beta chains below were found in one sample sequenced in a study of blood T cell repertoires in COVID-19. Sequencing was performed with immunoSEQ multiplex PCR; in TCRdb, only in-frame clones are kept and a portion is missing. The repertoire holds approximately 170,000 clones, with approximately 85% as singletons. The sample was PBMCs or T cells enriched from blood (not recorded which). The receptors come from a woman aged 18-35 years who had recovered from COVID-19.

The count of this clone is one. The CDR3 sequence is CASSEEAGFSNYGYTF. The CDR3 DNA reads TGTGCCAGCAGTGAAGAAGCAGGATTCTCAAACTATGGCTACACCTTC. J is TRBJ1-2 and V is TRBV6-1; no reliable D call. The ends were cut back, 1 base at V and 2 bases at J, with 14 bases in the middle. Germline loops: CDR1 MNHNS, CDR2 SASEGT. The CDR3 consists of 16 residues.

This chain joins TRBV27 and TRBJ2-3; TRBD2 matches at 8 bases. CDR1 is MNHEY, CDR2 SMNVEV, per germline (reference sequence). The CDR3 is made up of 15 amino acids. Trimming cost V 3 bases and J 1 base; bases outside gene matches: 3. The CDR3 DNA sequence: TGTGCCAGCAGTTTCGGTAGCGGGGGCACAGATACGCAGTATTTT. As protein: CASSFGSGGTDTQYF.

The chain carries TRBV27 and TRBJ2-1, with TRBD1 matching 8 bases. V trimming: 3 bases; J trimming: 4 bases; junction bases outside the gene matches: 8. The CDR3 consists of 16 residues. Per germline, CDR1 MNHEY and CDR2 SMNVEV (reference sequence). In nucleotides, the CDR3 is TGTGCCAGCAGTTTCCACGGACAGGGTCCGTACAATGAGCAGTTCTTC. It yields the protein CASSFHGQGPYNEQFF.

The chain uses TRBV28 and TRBJ1-3; D not certain. Between the trimmed V and J ends, which lost 6 bases and 0 bases, there was a span of 15 bases. CDR3 size: 16 residues. In germline, CDR1 is MDHEN, CDR2 SYDVKM. CDR3 in DNA: TGTGCCAGCAGCCCGATACCCAGTTACTCTGGAAACACCATATATTTT. Translating it yields CASSPIPSYSGNTIYF.

CDR3 DNA: TGTGCCAGCACCCCGGACATTAGGTTCCAAGAGACCCAGTACTTC. This gives the protein CASTPDIRFQETQYF. The chain combines TRBV2 with TRBJ2-5, with D tentatively TRBD1 (5 bases). Germline-derived CDR1 and CDR2 are SNHLY and FYNNEI. This CDR3 comprises 15 residues. Trimming stripped 7 bases from V and 1 base from J, with 16 bases between.

V usage is TRBV6-4 and J usage is TRBJ1-1; D gene uncertain. The germline CDR1 and CDR2 sequences are MRHNA and SNTAGT. The CDR3 is 14 amino acids. V gave up 3 bases and J gave up 13 bases, with 21 bases separating them. CDR3 coding DNA: TGTGCCAGCAGTGAGCGCGGAGGATTTGGTGTGGTTTTCTTT. Translated, it gives CASSERGGFGVVFF.

This clone has more than one count but fewer than ten. The chain couples TRBV7-9 to TRBJ2-1; 11 bases are shared with TRBD2. CDR1 and CDR2 (germline): SEHNR, FQNEAQ (reference sequence). This CDR3 is 11 amino acids long. V gave up 8 bases and J gave up 12 bases; unmatched junction bases: 3. The CDR3 is CASLGLAVQFF. The CDR3 coding sequence is TGTGCCAGCTTGGGACTAGCGGTGCAGTTCTTC. Based on the CDR3 plus reference TRBV7-9 and TRBJ2-1, the full variable domain is DTGVSQNPRHKITKRGQNVTFRCDPISEHNRLYWYRQTLGQGPEFLTYFQNEAQLEKSRLLSDRFSAERPKGSFSTLEIQRTEQGDSAMYLCASLGLAVQFFGPGTRLTVL.

This sequence joins TRBV7-6 and TRBJ2-3, with D possibly being TRBD1 (6 bases). The V end lost 5 bases, the J end lost 1 base, and 10 bases lay between the germline ends. CDR1 SGHVS and CDR2 FNYEAQ come from the germline V gene. CDR3 length: 14 amino acids. CDR3 sequence reads: CASSVSGGTDTQYF. The CDR3 DNA reads as TGTGCCAGCAGCGTTTCAGGGGGCACAGATACGCAGTATTTT.

V gene TRBV30 combines with J gene TRBJ1-5, with TRBD1 matching 9 bases. Germline loops: CDR1 GTSNPN, CDR2 SVGIG (reference sequence). J lost 1 base, V lost 2 bases, and 9 bases had no gene match. CDR3 length: 17 amino acids. CDR3 region: CAWSTGTGYISNQPQHF. The CDR3 DNA is TGTGCCTGGAGTACCGGGACAGGGTACATCAGCAATCAGCCCCAGCATTTT.

CDR3 protein: CASTTTSGKPSTDTQYF. CDR3 nucleotide sequence: TGTGCCAGTACCACGACTAGCGGGAAACCTAGCACAGATACGCAGTATTTT. This chain connects TRBV19 to TRBJ2-3, with 11 bases identical to TRBD2. Per the germline V gene, CDR1 is LNHDA and CDR2 is SQIVND (reference sequence). The CDR3 extends over 17 amino acids. V was clipped by 7 bases and J by 0 bases; unmatched bases: 9.

The rearrangement uses TRBV19 and TRBJ1-4; 9 bases align to TRBD1. Per the germline V gene, CDR1 is LNHDA and CDR2 is SQIVND (reference sequence). V lost 7 bases to trimming and J lost 8 bases; unmatched junction nucleotides: 5. The CDR3 is 13 residues long. CDR3 in DNA: TGTGCCAGTAAAACAGGGGGCCGCGAAAAACTGTTTTTT. Translation: CASKTGGREKLFF.

The chain employs TRBV4-1 and TRBJ2-1, with TRBD1 matching 8 bases. V dropped 1 base and J dropped 6; count of bases not matched to a gene: 2. Germline values: CDR1 MGHRA, CDR2 YSYEKL. The CDR3 is 14 residues long. CDR3 coding DNA: TGCGCCAGCAGCCAAGCAGGACAGGGCAATGAGCAGTTCTTC. It specifies CASSQAGQGNEQFF.

The chain combines TRBV6-5 with TRBJ2-7; perhaps TRBD2 as D (7 bases). Trimming left V 0 bases short and J 3 bases short, with 12 bases between. The CDR3 contains 15 residues. Looked up from germline, CDR1 is MNHEY and CDR2 is SVGAGI. As DNA, the CDR3 is TGTGCCAGCAGTTACTCTCAGGGGAGGGACTACGAGCAGTACTTC. This sequence encodes CASSYSQGRDYEQYF.

In this sample, this clone turned up a few times. V and J are TRBV6-4 and TRBJ1-5, with D uncertain. Trimming removed 4 bases from V and 0 bases from J, with 4 bases in between. Germline assignment: CDR1 MRHNA and CDR2 SNTAGT. The CDR3 totals 13 residues. The CDR3 spells CASSVSSNQPQHF. CDR3 nucleotides: TGTGCCAGCAGTGTTAGTAGCAATCAGCCCCAGCATTTT.

This clone was seen repeatedly, ten times or more. This rearrangement joins TRBV9 to TRBJ1-1; D unresolved. CDR1 and CDR2 (germline): SGDLS, YYNGEE. Trimming cost V 4 bases and J 1 base, with 11 bases left between them. CDR3 size: 14 residues. The CDR3 region has the DNA TGTGCCAGCAGCCCCCAGGTACAGAACACTGAAGCTTTCTTT. Protein: CASSPQVQNTEAFF.

J is TRBJ1-5 and V is TRBV18; 10 bases are shared with TRBD1. Germline trimming cut 3 bases from V and 7 bases from J; bases unmatched to any gene: 9. Germline CDR1 and CDR2: KGHSH and LQKENI. CDR3 length: 16 residues. In DNA form, the CDR3 reads TGTGCCAGCTCACCGGACGGGACAGGGGTTCACCAGCCCCAGCATTTT. It specifies CASSPDGTGVHQPQHF.

This chain joins TRBV27 and TRBJ2-7; TRBD2 agrees at 7 bases. Trimming took 5 bases from V and 0 from J; bases not matched to a gene: 7. This CDR3 has 15 amino acids. Germline-derived CDR1 and CDR2 are MNHEY and SMNVEV (reference sequence). CDR3 sequence (DNA): TGTGCCAGCAGTCTCGGGGGAGGGAGCTCCTACGAGCAGTACTTC. Protein sequence: CASSLGGGSSYEQYF.

V and J are TRBV28 and TRBJ2-1, with 9 bases that match TRBD2. Looked up from germline, CDR1 is MDHEN and CDR2 is SYDVKM. V dropped 5 bases and J dropped 5; count of bases not matched to a gene: 7. CDR3 length: 15 residues. As DNA, the CDR3 is TGTGCCAGCAGTGTTCCGGGGACTAGCAACAATGAGCAGTTCTTC. Translated, it gives CASSVPGTSNNEQFF.